The rows below give T cell receptor beta chains drawn from one sample of a study of blood T cell repertoires in COVID-19. Assay: immunoSEQ multiplex PCR; the TCRdb copy retains only in-frame clones and omits some. The table lists fewer than 50,000 clones, 55% to 75% of them singletons. Source material: peripheral blood. The receptors stem from an elderly man with acute or convalescent COVID-19. Each CDR3 is given with its conserved first and last residue. Each record gives: D gene, J gene, V gene, clone size, CDR3 DNA, CDR3 protein. A D gene is named only where the DNA matches it firmly. Not every row has a clone size; where given, it reads once, few, many or a size class.

NA | TRBJ2-7 | TRBV15 | NA | TGTGCCACCAAGGGGCGGGGCTCCTACGAGCAGTACTTC | CATKGRGSYEQYF
NA | TRBJ2-7 | TRBV28 | once | TGTGCCAGCAGTTACTACTACGAGCAGTACTTC | CASSYYYEQYF
NA | TRBJ2-1 | TRBV7-6 | NA | TGTGCCAGCAGCGCATCAAGGGGTTACAATGAGCAGTTCTTC | CASSASRGYNEQFF
NA | TRBJ2-7 | TRBV25-1 | NA | TGTGCCAGCAGTGACATCCAGGACACTTTGTCCTACGAGCAGTACTTC | CASSDIQDTLSYEQYF
TRBD1 | TRBJ1-2 | TRBV27 | NA | TGTGCCAGCACCGGGACAGGGGGCGATGGCTACACCTTC | CASTGTGGDGYTF
TRBD2 | TRBJ2-5 | TRBV7-3 | few | TGTGCCAGCAGCTTAGGTCCAGCGGGGGGGGTTGAGACCCAGTACTTC | CASSLGPAGGVETQYF
NA | TRBJ1-6 | TRBV19 | once | TGTGCCAGTAAAGGACAGCAAAGCTCCTATAATTCACCCCTCCACTTT | CASKGQQSSYNSPLHF
TRBD1 | TRBJ2-5 | TRBV15 | NA | TGTGCCACCAGCAGAGTGAGACAGGGCCAAGAGACCCAGTACTTC | CATSRVRQGQETQYF
TRBD2 | TRBJ2-3 | TRBV18 | once | TGTGCCAGCTCATCGGGACTAGCGGGGGATGGCACAGATACGCAGTATTTT | CASSSGLAGDGTDTQYF
NA | TRBJ1-5 | TRBV5-5 | NA | TGTGCCAGCAGCTTGGTCCCAGGAGGGGATCAGCCCCAGCATTTT | CASSLVPGGDQPQHF
NA | TRBJ2-1 | TRBV7-2 | NA | TGTGCCAGCACCTTAGTATCAGGGGACAATGAGCAGTTCTTC | CASTLVSGDNEQFF
NA | TRBJ2-5 | TRBV12-3/TRBV12-4 | few | TGTGCCAGCAGTTGGACACCCCAAGAGACCCAGTACTTC | CASSWTPQETQYF
TRBD2 | TRBJ2-1 | TRBV29-1 | NA | TGCAGCGTTGAAGGGCCGAGTAGCGGGAAGTCGGATGAGCAGTTCTTC | CSVEGPSSGKSDEQFF
NA | TRBJ2-1 | TRBV3-1/TRBV3-2 | NA | TGTGCCAGCAGCTACAGATCCTCCTACAATGAGCAGTTCTTC | CASSYRSSYNEQFF
NA | TRBJ2-5 | TRBV2 | NA | TGTGCCAGCTCCCAAGGGGGGGTCCAAGAGACCCAGTACTTC | CASSQGGVQETQYF
TRBD2 | TRBJ2-1 | TRBV4-3 | NA | TGCGCCAGCAGCCCGGGGCTAGCGGGGCCCCCCTCCTACAATGAGCAGTTCTTC | CASSPGLAGPPSYNEQFF
NA | TRBJ1-2 | TRBV12-5 | NA | TGTGCTAGTGTCCCCGGGGAAAGCTATGGCTACACCTTC | CASVPGESYGYTF